Here is one T cell receptor (beta chain) with its context. The data derive from a study of CD8 T cells in Susac syndrome. With random hexamers, roughly 0.45 to 1 ug RNA was reverse transcribed. TCRdb analysed the immunoSEQ multiplex PCR reads with MiXCR anew, one entry per CDR3 protein. The sample consists of about 60,000 distinct CDR3 sequences, about 92% of them appearing once. Germline CDR1 SGHRS, CDR2 YFSETQ. The CDR3 covers 15 residues. Trimming removed 3 bases at V and 4 bases at J, with 16 bases between. What was sequenced was CD8+ T cells from PBMCs. The source of this sequence is a human donor in good health. This chain connects TRBV5-1 to TRBJ1-1, with a possible D match to TRBD1 (5 bases). The chain's CDR3 is CASSSTPGGVTEAFF. CDR3 nucleotides: TGCGCCAGCAGCTCTACTCCCGGGGGAGTCACTGAAGCTTTCTTT.